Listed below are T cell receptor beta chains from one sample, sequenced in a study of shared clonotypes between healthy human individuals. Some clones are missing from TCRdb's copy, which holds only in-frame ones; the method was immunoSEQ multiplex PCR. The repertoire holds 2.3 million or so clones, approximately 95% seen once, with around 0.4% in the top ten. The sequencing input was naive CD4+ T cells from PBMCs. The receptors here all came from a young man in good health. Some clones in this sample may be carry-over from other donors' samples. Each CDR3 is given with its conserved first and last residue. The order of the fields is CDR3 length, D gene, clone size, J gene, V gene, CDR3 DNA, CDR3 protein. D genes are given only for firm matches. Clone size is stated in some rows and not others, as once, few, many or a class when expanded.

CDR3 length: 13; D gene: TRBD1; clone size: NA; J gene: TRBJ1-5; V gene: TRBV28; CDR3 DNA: TGTGCCAGCAGGGGGACAGGGGTACAGCCCCAGCATTTT; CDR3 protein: CASRGTGVQPQHF
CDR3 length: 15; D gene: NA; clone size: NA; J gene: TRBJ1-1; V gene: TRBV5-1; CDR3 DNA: TGCGCCAGCAGCTTGGGTTCCTGGGCTGGCGGGGAAGCTTTCTTT; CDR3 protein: CASSLGSWAGGEAFF
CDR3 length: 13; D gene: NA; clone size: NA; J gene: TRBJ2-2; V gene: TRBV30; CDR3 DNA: TGTGCCTGGGGCCGAGGACAGCCCGGGGAGCTGTTTTTT; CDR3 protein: CAWGRGQPGELFF
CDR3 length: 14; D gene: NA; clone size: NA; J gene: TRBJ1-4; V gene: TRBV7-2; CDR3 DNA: TGTGCCAGCAGCTCACAGGGCTTAGGGGAAAAACTGTTTTTT; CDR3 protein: CASSSQGLGEKLFF
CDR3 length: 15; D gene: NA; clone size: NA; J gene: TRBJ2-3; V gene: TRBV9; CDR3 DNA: TGTGCCAGCAGCGTAGTTGCCAGTTCCCCAGATACGCAGTATTTT; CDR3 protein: CASSVVASSPDTQYF
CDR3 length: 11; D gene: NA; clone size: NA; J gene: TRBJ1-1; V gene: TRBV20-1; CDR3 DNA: TGCAGTGCTACCCCAAACACTGAAGCTTTCTTT; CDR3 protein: CSATPNTEAFF
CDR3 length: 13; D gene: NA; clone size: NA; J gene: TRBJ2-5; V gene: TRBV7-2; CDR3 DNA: TGTGCCAGCAGCCTCCTCTACGGGGAGACCCAGTACTTC; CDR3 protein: CASSLLYGETQYF
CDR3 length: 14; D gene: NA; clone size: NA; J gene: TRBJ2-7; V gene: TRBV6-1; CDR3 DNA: TGTGCCAGCGGCCTCGGGGGCGCATCCTACGAGCAGTACTTC; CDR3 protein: CASGLGGASYEQYF
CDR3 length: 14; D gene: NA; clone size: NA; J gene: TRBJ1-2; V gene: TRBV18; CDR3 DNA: TGTGCCAGCTCCCTCGACGGGAGTTCCTATGGCTACACCTTC; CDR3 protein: CASSLDGSSYGYTF
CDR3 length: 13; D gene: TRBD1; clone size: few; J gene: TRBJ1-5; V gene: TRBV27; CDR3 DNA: TGTGCCAGCGGCCGGGACAGAGATCAGCCCCAGCATTTT; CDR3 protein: CASGRDRDQPQHF
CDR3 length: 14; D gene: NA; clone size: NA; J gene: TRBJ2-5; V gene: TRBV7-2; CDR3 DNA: TGTGCCAGCAGCTTAGTAGCAACTCAAGAGACCCAGTACTTC; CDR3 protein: CASSLVATQETQYF
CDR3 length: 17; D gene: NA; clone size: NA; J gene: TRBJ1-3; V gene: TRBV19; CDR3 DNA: TGTGCCAGTAGTATAGAGTTACGTGGTGACTCTGGAAACACCATATATTTT; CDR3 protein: CASSIELRGDSGNTIYF
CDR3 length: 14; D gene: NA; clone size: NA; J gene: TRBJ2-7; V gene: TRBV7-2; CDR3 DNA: TGTGCCAGCAGCTCACAGGGAAAACTCTACGAGCAGTACTTC; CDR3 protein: CASSSQGKLYEQYF
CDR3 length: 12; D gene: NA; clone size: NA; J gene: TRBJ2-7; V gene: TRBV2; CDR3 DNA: TGTGCCAGCAGTGTCACAGCCTACGAGCAGTACTTC; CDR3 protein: CASSVTAYEQYF
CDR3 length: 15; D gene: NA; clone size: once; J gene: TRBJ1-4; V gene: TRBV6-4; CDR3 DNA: TGTGCCACCCCCATCTCCGAGGTAACTAATGAAAAACTGTTTTTT; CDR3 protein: CATPISEVTNEKLFF
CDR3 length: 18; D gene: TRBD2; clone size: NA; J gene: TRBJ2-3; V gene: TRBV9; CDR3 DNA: TGTGCCAGCAGCGTAGGGGTTAGCGGGAGAGGGTCGCAAGATACGCAGTATTTT; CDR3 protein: CASSVGVSGRGSQDTQYF
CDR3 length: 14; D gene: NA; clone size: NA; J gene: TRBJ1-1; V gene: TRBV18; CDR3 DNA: TGTGCCAGCTCACCCGGCAGGGGTGACACTGAAGCTTTCTTT; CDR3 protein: CASSPGRGDTEAFF
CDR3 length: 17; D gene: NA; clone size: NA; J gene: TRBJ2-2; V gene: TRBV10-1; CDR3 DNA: TGCGCCAGCAGTGAGTCCGTGGGAAGGGCGAACACCGGGGAGCTGTTTTTT; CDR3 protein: CASSESVGRANTGELFF
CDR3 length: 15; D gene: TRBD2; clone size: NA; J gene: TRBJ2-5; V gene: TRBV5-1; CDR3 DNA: TGCGCCAGCAGCTTCGGACTAGCTGACGGGGAGACCCAGTACTTC; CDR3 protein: CASSFGLADGETQYF
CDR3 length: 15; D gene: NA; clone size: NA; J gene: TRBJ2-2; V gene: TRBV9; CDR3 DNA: TGTGCCAGCAGCGTTGACAGGACGGACACCGGGGAGCTGTTTTTT; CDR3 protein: CASSVDRTDTGELFF
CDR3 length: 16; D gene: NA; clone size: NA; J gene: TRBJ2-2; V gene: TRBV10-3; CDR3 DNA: TGTGCCATCAGAAGCCCTAGCAGCGCGAACACCGGGGAGCTGTTTTTT; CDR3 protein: CAIRSPSSANTGELFF
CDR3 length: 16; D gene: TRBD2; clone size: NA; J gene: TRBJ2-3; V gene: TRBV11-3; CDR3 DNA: TGTGCCAGCAGCTTGGGACTAGCTGCCGGCACAGATACGCAGTATTTT; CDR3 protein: CASSLGLAAGTDTQYF
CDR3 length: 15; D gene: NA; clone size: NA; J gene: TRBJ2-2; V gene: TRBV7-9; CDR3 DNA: TGTGCCAGCAGCAATATTCGGACGAACACCGGGGAGCTGTTTTTT; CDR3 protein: CASSNIRTNTGELFF
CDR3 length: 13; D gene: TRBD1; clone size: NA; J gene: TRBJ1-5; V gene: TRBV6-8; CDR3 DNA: TGTGCCAGCCCACAGGGGGGTTTAGAGCCCCAGCATTTT; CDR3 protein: CASPQGGLEPQHF
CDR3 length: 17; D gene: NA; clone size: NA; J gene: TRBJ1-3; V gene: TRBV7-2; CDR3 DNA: TGTGCCAGCAGCCCCACTCCGAGGGGTGGGTCTGGAAACACCATATATTTT; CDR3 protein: CASSPTPRGGSGNTIYF
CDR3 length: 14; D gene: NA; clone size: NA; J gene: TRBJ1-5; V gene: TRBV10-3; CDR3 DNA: TGTGCCACCGGGGGACAAATTAGCAATCAGCCCCAGCATTTT; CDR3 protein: CATGGQISNQPQHF
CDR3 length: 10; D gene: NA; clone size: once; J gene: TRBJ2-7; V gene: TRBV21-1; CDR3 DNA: TGTGCCAGCACTGGGGGTAGCGTGAACTTC; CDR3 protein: CASTGGSVNF
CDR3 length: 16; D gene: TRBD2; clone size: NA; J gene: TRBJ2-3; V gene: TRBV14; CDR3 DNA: TGTGCCAGCAGCCAGGTCAGCGGGAGAATCGCGGATACGCAGTATTTT; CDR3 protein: CASSQVSGRIADTQYF
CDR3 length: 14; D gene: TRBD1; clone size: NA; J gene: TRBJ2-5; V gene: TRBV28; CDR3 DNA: TGTGCCAGCAGTTTAGGACAGGGCATAGAGACCCAGTACTTC; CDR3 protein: CASSLGQGIETQYF
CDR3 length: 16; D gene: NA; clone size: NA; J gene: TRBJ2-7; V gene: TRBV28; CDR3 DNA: TGTGCCAGCAGTTTCAGTGTGGCAGGGGCTCCCTACGAGCAGTACTTC; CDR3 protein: CASSFSVAGAPYEQYF
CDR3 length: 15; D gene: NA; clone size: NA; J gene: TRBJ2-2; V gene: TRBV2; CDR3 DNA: TGTGCCAGCGGGAGAAGGGAGGCTAACACCGGGGAGCTGTTTTTT; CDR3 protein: CASGRREANTGELFF
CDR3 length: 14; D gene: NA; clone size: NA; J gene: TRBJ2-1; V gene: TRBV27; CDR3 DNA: TGTGCCAGCAGTACCGGGACGGCGGATTATGAGCAGTTCTTC; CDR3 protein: CASSTGTADYEQFF
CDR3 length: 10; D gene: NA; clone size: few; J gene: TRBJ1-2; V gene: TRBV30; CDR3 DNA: TGTGCCTGGATGGGGGTTGGCTACACCTTC; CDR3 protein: CAWMGVGYTF
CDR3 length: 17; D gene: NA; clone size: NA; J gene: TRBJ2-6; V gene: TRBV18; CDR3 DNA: TGTGCCAGCTCACCACGAGGGTTGGTATCTGGGGCCAACGTCCTGACTTTC; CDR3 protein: CASSPRGLVSGANVLTF
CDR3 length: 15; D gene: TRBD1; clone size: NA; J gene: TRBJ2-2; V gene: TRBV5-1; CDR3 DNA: TGCGCCAGCAGCTCTGGGACAGGGAACACCGGGGAGCTGTTTTTT; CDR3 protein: CASSSGTGNTGELFF
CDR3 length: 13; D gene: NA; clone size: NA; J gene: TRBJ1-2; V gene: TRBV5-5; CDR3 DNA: TGTGCCAGCAGCTTGGGGCTGAACTATGGCTACACCTTC; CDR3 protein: CASSLGLNYGYTF
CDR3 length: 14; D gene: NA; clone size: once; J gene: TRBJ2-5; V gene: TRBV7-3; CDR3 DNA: TGTGCCAGCAGCCGAGGGGCGACGGGAGAGACCCAGTACTTC; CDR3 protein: CASSRGATGETQYF
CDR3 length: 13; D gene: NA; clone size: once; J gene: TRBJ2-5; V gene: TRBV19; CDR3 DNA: TGTGCCAGTAAGGAAACTAACCAAGAGACCCAGTACTTC; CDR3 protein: CASKETNQETQYF
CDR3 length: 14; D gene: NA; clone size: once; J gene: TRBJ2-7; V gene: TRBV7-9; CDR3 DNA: TGTGCCAGCAGCTCTTCCGGGAAAGTCTCCGAGCAGTACTTC; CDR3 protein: CASSSSGKVSEQYF
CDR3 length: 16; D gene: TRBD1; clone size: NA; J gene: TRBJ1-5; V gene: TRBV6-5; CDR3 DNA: TGTGCCAGCAGTTACTCCCAGACAGGGTCAAAATTGACCCAGCATTTT; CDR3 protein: CASSYSQTGSKLTQHF
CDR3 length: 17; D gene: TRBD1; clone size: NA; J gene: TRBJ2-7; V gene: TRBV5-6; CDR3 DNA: TGTGCCAGCAGACCGTGGGCTGGGACAGGGGAGACCTACGAGCAGTACTTC; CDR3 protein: CASRPWAGTGETYEQYF
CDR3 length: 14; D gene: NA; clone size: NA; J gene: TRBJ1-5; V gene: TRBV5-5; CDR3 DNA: TGTGCCAGCAGCTTGGGAGGAGGGGGTCAGCCCCAGCATTTT; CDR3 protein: CASSLGGGGQPQHF
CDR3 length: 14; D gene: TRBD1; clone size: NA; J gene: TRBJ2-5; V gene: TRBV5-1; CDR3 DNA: TGCGCCAGCACCCCAGGGGGCTGGTCGGGGACCCAGTACTTC; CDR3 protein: CASTPGGWSGTQYF
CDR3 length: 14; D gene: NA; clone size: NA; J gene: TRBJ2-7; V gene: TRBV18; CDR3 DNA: TGTGCCAGCTCACCTTCAGCGGGCCTCTACGAGCAGTACTTC; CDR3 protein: CASSPSAGLYEQYF
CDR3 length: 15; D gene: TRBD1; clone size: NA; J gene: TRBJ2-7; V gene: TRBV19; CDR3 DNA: TGTGCCAGTAGTACACGGGACAGGGGAGCGTACGAGCAGTACTTC; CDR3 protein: CASSTRDRGAYEQYF
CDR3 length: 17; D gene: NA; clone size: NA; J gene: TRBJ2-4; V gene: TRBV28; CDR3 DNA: TGTGCCAGCAGTTTGAGGGTGGCGGCTCTAGCCAAAAACATTCAGTACTTC; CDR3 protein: CASSLRVAALAKNIQYF
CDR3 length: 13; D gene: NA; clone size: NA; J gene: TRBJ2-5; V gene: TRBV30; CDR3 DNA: TGTGCCTGGAGTGGTTTGAGTCAAGAGACCCAGTACTTC; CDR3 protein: CAWSGLSQETQYF
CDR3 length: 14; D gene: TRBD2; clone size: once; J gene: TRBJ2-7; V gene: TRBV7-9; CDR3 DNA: TGTGCCAGCAGCTTAGTTCGGGAGGTAAGCGAGCAGTACTTC; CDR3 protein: CASSLVREVSEQYF
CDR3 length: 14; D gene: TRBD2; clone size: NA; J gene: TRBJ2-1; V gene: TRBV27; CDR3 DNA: TGTGCCAGCACCACGGGACTACCCTACAATGAGCAGTTCTTC; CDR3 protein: CASTTGLPYNEQFF
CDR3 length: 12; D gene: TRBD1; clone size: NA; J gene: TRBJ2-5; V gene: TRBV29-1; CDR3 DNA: TGCAGCGTGGGGACAGGGGAAGAGACCCAGTACTTC; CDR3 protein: CSVGTGEETQYF
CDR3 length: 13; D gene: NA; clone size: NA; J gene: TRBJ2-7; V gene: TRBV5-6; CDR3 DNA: TGTGCCAGCAGCTGGACAGTAGGCCACGAGCAGTACTTC; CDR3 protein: CASSWTVGHEQYF
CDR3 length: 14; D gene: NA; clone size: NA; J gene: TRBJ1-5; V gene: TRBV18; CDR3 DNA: TGTGCCAGCTCACCATCCGGGGGCAATCAGCCCCAGCATTTT; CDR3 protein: CASSPSGGNQPQHF
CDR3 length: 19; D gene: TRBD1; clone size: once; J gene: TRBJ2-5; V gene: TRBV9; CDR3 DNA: TGTGCCAGCAGCGTAGCGGGGACAGGTGGTGAATTGTCTATAGAGACCCAGTACTTC; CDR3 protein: CASSVAGTGGELSIETQYF
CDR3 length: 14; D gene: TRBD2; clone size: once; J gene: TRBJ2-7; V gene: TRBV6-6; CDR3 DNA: TGTGCCAGCAGCCCCCCCTTATCGGGGGGTGAGCAGTACTTC; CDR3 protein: CASSPPLSGGEQYF
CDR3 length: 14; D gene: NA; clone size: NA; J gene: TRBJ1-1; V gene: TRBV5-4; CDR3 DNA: TGTGCCAGCAGCCCCGGGACGGCGAACACTGAAGCTTTCTTT; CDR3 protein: CASSPGTANTEAFF
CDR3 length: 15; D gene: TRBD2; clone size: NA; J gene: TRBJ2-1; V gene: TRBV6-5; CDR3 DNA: TGTGCCAGCAGTTCCGCCCGGGAGGTTTTCAATGAGCAGTTCTTC; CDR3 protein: CASSSAREVFNEQFF
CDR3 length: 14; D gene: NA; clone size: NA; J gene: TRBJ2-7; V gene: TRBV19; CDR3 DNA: TGTGCCAGTAGTTCCCTAACGGGTACCTACGAGCAGTACTTC; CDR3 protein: CASSSLTGTYEQYF
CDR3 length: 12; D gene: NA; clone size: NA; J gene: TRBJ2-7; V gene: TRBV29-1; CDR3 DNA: TGCAGCGTTACGGACGGTATCTACGAGCAGTACTTC; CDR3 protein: CSVTDGIYEQYF
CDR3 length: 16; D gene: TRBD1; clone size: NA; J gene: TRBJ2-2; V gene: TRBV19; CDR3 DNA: TGTGCCAGTAGTACCCGGACAGGGTGGGACACCGGGGAGCTGTTTTTT; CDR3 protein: CASSTRTGWDTGELFF